This T cell receptor (beta chain) appears in the sequencing data of a study of blood T cell repertoires in COVID-19. This table comes from immunoSEQ multiplex PCR, and its TCRdb copy is limited to in-frame clones, with some not included. The top ten hold more than 10% of the sample, which has 250,000 or so clones, about 85% seen once. Looked up from germline, CDR1 is SGHRS and CDR2 is YFSETQ. Between the trimmed V and J ends, which lost 4 bases and 6 bases, there was a span of 12 bases. The CDR3 extends over 13 amino acids. V is TRBV5-1 and J is TRBJ2-3; possibly TRBD1 for D (6 bases). The sample comprised PBMCs or T cells enriched from blood (not recorded which). This sequence was found in a man aged 30 to 39 who had recovered from COVID-19. DNA for the CDR3: TGCGCCAGCAGCGCACAGGGATCCGATACGCAGTATTTT. The encoded protein is CASSAQGSDTQYF.